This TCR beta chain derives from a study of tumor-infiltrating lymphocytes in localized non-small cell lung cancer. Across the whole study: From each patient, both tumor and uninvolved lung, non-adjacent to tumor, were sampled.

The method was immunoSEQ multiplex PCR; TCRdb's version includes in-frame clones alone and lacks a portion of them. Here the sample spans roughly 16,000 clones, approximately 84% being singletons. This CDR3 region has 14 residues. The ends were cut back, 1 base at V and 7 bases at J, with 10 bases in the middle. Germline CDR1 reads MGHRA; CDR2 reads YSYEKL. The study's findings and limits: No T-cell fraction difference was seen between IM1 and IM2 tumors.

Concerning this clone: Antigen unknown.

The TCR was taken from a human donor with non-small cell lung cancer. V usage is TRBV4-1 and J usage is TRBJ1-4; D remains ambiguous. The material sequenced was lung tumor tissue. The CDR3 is CASSQGHSGEKLFF. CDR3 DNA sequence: TGCGCCAGCAGCCAAGGACACTCAGGTGAAAAACTGTTTTTT.